This T cell receptor beta chain originates from a study of radiotherapy plus CTLA-4 blockade in lung cancer. Findings of the study overall: The best prediction of response reportedly came from early blood T cell clone dynamics, with interferon-beta. Blood-borne expansion of tumor-derived TCR clones followed radiotherapy plus ipilimumab.

The CDR3 contains 17 residues. V dropped 1 base and J dropped 3; count of bases not matched to a gene: 11. CDR1 is SEHNR and CDR2 is FQNEAQ in the germline V gene (reference sequence). As for this clone: The antigen is not known.

The data were produced by immunoSEQ multiplex PCR, yet TCRdb's version contains in-frame clones alone and is incomplete. The top ten hold 9.8% of the sample, which has 40,000 to 50,000 clones, approximately 70% seen once. V is TRBV7-9 and J is TRBJ1-2; 7 positions agree with TRBD1. This specimen consisted of peripheral blood, obtained from a patient treated with radiotherapy plus ipilimumab. The TCR was taken from a human donor with non-small cell lung cancer who had stable disease on radiotherapy plus ipilimumab. DNA for the CDR3: TGTGCCAGCAGCTTAGTTCTTACCCAGGGGGATGACTATGGCTACACCTTC. Amino acid sequence: CASSLVLTQGDDYGYTF.